This T cell receptor (beta chain) was recorded in a study of cytotoxic CD8 clonotypes in ibrutinib-treated CLL. Background on the study: The authors obtained response samples at a median of about eleven months of treatment, range 6 to 36. Study-wide results and caveats: Clonality was elevated at ibrutinib response and had returned toward baseline at progression.

Using immunoSEQ multiplex PCR, the repertoire was profiled, and TCRdb retains in-frame clones only, with some absent. Counted here are roughly 45,000 clones, approximately 65% occurring once; the ten biggest clones make up under 25%. CDR1 MNHNS and CDR2 SASEGT come from the germline V gene. The CDR3 sequence is 13 residues long. The germline V and J ends were trimmed by 5 bases and 4 bases, with 12 bases remaining between them. This clone was detected many times. Its antigen is as yet unknown. The sequence was obtained from a human donor with chronic lymphocytic leukemia. V is TRBV6-1 and J is TRBJ2-7, with D possibly TRBD2 on 5 matching bases. Source: PBMCs, taken after 24 months of ibrutinib treatment. The DNA of the CDR3 is TGTGCCAGCAGTTCAGAGGGAAGTTACGAGCAGTACTTC. Translated, it gives CASSSEGSYEQYF.